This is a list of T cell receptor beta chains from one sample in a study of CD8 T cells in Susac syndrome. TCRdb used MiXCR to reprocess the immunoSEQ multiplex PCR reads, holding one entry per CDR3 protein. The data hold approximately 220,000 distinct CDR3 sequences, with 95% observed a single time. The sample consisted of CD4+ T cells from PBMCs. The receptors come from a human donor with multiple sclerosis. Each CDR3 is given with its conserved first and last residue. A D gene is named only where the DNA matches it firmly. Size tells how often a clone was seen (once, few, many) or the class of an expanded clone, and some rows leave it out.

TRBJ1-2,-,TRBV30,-,CAWSSAQGTNGYTF,TGTGCCTGGAGTTCTGCTCAGGGAACTAACGGCTACACCTTC
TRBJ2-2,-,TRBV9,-,CASSVSAGTTYTGELFF,TGTGCCAGCAGCGTTTCTGCGGGAACCACCTACACCGGGGAGCTGTTTTTT
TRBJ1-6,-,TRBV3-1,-,CASSQDWQVNSPLHF,TGTGCCAGCAGCCAAGACTGGCAGGTTAATTCACCCCTCCACTTT
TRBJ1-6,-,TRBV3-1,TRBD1,CASVPGQGGSPLHF,TGTGCCAGCGTTCCGGGACAGGGCGGATCACCCCTCCACTTT
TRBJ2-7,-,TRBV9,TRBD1,CASSGGWTGLSPSFDEQYF,TGTGCCAGCAGCGGAGGGTGGACAGGGCTTTCCCCGTCGTTCGACGAGCAGTACTTC
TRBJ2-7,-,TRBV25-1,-,CASSDPTDSPYEQYF,TGTGCCAGCAGTGACCCGACGGACAGTCCCTACGAGCAGTACTTC
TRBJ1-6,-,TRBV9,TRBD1,CASSPRTGSDSPLHF,TGTGCCAGCAGCCCTCGGACAGGGTCAGATTCACCCCTCCACTTT
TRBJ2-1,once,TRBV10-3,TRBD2,CAISEGGLEYEQFF,TGTGCCATCAGCGAGGGAGGGTTGGAGTATGAGCAGTTCTTC
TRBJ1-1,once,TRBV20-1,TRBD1,CSSMGRGTEAFF,TGCAGCTCGATGGGCAGGGGGACTGAAGCTTTCTTT
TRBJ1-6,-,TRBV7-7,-,CASSPDSGGSPLHF,TGTGCTAGCAGCCCGGACAGTGGGGGTTCACCCCTCCACTTT
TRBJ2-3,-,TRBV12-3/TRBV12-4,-,CASSSQGVRSQNTQYF,TGTGCCAGCAGTTCTCAAGGCGTGCGGTCACAGAATACGCAGTATTTT
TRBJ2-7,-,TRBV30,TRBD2,CAWSDLAGVYEQYF,TGTGCCTGGAGTGACCTAGCGGGGGTCTACGAGCAGTACTTC
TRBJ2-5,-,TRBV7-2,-,CASSLVLLNFGETQYF,TGTGCCAGCAGCTTAGTTCTGCTCAACTTTGGTGAGACCCAGTACTTC
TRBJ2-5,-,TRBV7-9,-,CASSSSGTPETQYF,TGTGCCAGCAGCTCCTCTGGGACCCCGGAGACCCAGTACTTC
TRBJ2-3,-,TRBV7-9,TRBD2,CASSLAQGLAGAYTDTQYF,TGTGCCAGCAGCTTAGCGCAAGGACTAGCGGGGGCCTACACAGATACGCAGTATTTT
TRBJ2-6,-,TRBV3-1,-,CASSPITSGANVLTF,TGTGCCAGCAGCCCCATTACCTCTGGGGCCAACGTCCTGACTTTC
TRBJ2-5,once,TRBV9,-,CASSVMGFGETQYF,TGTGCCAGCAGCGTAATGGGGTTTGGGGAGACCCAGTACTTC
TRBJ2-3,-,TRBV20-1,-,CSALDRSHTDTQYF,TGCAGTGCTCTAGACAGGTCCCACACAGATACGCAGTATTTT
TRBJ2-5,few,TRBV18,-,CASSGEGETQYF,TGTGCCAGCTCGGGAGAGGGAGAGACCCAGTACTTC
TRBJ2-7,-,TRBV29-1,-,CSVLRRTREQYF,TGCAGCGTTCTGAGGCGTACCCGCGAGCAGTACTTC
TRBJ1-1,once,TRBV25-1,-,CASSETTATEAFF,TGTGCCAGCAGTGAGACGACGGCTACTGAAGCTTTCTTT
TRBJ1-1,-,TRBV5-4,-,CASSVALNTEAFF,TGTGCCAGCAGCGTTGCGCTAAACACTGAAGCTTTCTTT